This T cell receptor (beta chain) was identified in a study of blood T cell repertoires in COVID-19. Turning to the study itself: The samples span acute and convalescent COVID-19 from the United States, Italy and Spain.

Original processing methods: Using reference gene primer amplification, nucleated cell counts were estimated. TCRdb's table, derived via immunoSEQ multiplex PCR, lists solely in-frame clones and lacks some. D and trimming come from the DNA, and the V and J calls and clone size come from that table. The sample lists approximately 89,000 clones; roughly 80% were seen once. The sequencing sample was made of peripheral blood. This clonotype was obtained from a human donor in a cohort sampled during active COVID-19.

The CDR3, as DNA: TGTGCCTGGACCTCGGGGACTGAAGCTTTCTTT. Translation gives CAWTSGTEAFF. The V call is TRBV30, the J call TRBJ1-1; no clear D gene. CDR3 length equals 11 residues. The V gene's germline CDR1 is GTSNPN and CDR2 SVGIG (reference sequence). Trimming took off 4 bases at V and 5 bases at J, with 8 bases between the two ends.